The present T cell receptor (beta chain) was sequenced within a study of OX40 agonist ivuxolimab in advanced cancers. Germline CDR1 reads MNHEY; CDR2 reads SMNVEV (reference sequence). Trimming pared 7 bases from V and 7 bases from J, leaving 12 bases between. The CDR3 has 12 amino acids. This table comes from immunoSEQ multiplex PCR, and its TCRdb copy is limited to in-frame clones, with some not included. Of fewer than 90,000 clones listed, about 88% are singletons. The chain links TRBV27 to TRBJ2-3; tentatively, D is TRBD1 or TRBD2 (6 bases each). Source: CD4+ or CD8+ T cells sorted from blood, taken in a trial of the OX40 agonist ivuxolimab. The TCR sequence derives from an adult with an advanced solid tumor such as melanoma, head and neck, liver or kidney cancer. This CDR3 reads CASTNRDYTQYF. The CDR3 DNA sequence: TGTGCCAGCACCAACAGGGACTATACGCAGTATTTT.